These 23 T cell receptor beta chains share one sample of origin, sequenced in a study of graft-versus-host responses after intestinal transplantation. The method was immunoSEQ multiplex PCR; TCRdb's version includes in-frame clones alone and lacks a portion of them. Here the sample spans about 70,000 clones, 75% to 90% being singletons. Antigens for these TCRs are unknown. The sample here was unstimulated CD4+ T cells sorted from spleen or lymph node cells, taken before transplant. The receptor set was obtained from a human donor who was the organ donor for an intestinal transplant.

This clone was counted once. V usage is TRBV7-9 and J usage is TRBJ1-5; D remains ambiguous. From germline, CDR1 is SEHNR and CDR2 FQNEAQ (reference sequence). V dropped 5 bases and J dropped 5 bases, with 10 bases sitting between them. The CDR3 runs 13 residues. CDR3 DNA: TGTGCCAGCAGCCCAACCTCAGATCAGCCCCAGCATTTT. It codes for CASSPTSDQPQHF.

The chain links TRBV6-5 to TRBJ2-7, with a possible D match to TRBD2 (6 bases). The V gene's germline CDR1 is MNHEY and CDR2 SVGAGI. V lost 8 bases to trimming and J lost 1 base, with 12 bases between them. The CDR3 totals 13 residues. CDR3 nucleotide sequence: TGTGCCAGCCGGTCGGCGGGGTCCTACGAGCAGTACGTC. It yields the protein CASRSAGSYEQYV.

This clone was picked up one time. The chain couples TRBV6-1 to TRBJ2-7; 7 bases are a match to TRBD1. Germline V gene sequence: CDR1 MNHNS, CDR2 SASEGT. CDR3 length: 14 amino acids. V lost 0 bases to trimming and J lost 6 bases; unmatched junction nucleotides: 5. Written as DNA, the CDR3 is TGTGCCAGCAGTGAAGCACCACAGGGGATCGAGCAGTACGTC. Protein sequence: CASSEAPQGIEQYV.

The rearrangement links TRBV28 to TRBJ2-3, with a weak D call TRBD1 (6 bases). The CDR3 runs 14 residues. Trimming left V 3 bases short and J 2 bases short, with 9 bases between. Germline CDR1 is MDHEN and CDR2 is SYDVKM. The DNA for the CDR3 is TGTGCCAGCAGTTTCGGACAGTTCACAGATACGCAGTATTTT. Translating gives CASSFGQFTDTQYF.

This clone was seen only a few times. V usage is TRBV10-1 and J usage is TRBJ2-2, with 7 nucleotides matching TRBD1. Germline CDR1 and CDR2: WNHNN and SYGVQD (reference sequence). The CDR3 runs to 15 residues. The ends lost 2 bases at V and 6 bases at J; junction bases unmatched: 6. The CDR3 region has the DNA TGCGCCAGCAGTGAGACAGGGGTCGGTCCCGGGGAGCTGTTTTTT. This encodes CASSETGVGPGELFF.

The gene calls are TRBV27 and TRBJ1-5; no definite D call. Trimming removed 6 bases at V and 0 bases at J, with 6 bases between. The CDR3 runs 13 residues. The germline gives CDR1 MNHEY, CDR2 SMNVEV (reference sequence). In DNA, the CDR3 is TGTGCCAGCAGCTCCTATAGCAATCAGCCCCAGCATTTT. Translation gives CASSSYSNQPQHF.

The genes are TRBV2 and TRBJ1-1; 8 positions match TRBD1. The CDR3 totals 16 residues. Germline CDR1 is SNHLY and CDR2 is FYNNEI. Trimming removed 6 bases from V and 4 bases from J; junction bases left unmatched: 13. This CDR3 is CASSLSPRTGRTEAFF. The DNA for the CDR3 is TGTGCCAGCAGCCTTAGCCCACGGACAGGGCGCACTGAAGCTTTCTTT.

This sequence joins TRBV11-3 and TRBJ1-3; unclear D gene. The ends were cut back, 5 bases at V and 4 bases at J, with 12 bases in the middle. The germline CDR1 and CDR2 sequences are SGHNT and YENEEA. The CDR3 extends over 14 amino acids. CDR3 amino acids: CASSPPFSGNTIYF. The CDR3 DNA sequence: TGTGCCAGCAGCCCCCCGTTTAGCGGAAACACCATATATTTT.

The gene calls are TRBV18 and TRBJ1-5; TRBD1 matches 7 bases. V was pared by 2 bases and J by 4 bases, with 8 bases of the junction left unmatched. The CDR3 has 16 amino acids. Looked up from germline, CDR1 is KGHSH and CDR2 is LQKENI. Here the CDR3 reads CASSPSQGTVNQPQHF. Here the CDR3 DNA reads TGTGCCAGCTCACCATCACAAGGGACAGTTAATCAGCCCCAGCATTTT. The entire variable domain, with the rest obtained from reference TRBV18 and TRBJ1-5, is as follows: NAGVMQNPRHLVRRRGQEARLRCSPMKGHSHVYWYRQLPEEGLKFMVYLQKENIIDESGMPKERFSAEFPKEGPSILRIQQVVRGDSAAYFCASSPSQGTVNQPQHFGDGTRLSIL.

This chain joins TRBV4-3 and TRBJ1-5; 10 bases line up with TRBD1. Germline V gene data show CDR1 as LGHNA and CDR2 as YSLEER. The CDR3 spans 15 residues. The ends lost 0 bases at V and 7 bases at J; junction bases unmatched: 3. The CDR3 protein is CASSQDRDRGQPQHF. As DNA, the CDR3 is TGCGCCAGCAGCCAAGATAGGGACAGGGGACAGCCCCAGCATTTT.

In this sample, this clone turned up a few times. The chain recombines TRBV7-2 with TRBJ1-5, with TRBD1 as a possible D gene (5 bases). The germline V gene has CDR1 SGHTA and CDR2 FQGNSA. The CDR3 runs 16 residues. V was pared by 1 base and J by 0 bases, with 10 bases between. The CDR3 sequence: CASSLGGSSSNQPQHF. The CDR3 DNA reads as TGTGCCAGCAGCTTAGGGGGCAGCTCTAGCAATCAGCCCCAGCATTTT.

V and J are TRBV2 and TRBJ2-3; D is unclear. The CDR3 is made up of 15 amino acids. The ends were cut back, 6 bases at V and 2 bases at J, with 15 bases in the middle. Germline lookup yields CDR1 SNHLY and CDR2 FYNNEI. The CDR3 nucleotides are TGTGCCAGCAGCCCTGGCCACAGAGACACAGATACGCAGTATTTT. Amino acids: CASSPGHRDTDTQYF.

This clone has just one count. CDR3 protein: CSVEAPGGEQFF. The CDR3 coding sequence is TGCAGCGTTGAAGCCCCCGGTGGTGAGCAGTTCTTC. V usage is TRBV29-1 and J usage is TRBJ2-1; D not certain. CDR1 is SQVTM and CDR2 is ANQGSEA in the germline V gene. Trimming took 1 base from V and 9 from J, leaving 10 bases between them. The length of the CDR3 is 12 residues.

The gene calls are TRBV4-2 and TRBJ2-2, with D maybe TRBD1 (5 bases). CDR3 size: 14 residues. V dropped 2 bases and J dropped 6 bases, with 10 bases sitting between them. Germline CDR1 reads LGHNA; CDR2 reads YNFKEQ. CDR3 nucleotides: TGTGCCAGCAGCCAACAGGGTGGGGCCGGGGAGCTGTTTTTT. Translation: CASSQQGGAGELFF.

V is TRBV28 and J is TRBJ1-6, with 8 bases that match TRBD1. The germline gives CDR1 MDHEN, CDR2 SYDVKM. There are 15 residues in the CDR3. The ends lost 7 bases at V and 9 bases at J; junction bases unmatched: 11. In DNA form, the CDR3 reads TGTGCCAGCACACCAGGACAGGGAGGATCTTCACCCCTCCACTTT. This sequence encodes CASTPGQGGSSPLHF.

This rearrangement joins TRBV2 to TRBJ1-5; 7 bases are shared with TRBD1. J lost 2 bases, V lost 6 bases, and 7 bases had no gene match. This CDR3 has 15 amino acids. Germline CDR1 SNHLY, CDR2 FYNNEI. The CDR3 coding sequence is TGTGCCAGCAGCAGACAGGGTGGTGGCAATCAGCCCCAGCATTTT. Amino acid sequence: CASSRQGGGNQPQHF.

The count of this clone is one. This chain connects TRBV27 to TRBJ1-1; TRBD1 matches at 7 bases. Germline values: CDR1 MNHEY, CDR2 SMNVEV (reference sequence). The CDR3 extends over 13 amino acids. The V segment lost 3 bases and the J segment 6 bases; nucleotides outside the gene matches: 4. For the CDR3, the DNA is TGTGCCAGCAGTTTTCGAGGGGGCCCTGAAGCTTTCTTT. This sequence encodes CASSFRGGPEAFF.

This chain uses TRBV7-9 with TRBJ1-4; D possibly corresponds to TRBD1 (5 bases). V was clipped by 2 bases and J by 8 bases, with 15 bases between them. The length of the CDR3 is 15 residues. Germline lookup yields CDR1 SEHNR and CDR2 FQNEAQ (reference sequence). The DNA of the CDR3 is TGTGCCAGCAGCTTAAGGGGAGGGGTGGAAGAAAAACTGTTTTTT. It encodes CASSLRGGVEEKLFF.

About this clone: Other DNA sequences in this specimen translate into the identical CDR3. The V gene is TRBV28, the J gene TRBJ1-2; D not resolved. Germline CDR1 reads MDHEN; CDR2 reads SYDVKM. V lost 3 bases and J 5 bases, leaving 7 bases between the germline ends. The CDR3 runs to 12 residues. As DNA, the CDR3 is TGTGCCAGCAGTTTTTCATTGTATGGCTACACCTTC. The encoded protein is CASSFSLYGYTF.

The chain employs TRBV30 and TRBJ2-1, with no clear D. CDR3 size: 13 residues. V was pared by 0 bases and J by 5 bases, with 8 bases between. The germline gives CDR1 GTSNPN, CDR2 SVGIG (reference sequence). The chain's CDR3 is CAWSVRRDNEQFF. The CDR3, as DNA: TGTGCCTGGAGTGTCCGTCGGGACAATGAGCAGTTCTTC.

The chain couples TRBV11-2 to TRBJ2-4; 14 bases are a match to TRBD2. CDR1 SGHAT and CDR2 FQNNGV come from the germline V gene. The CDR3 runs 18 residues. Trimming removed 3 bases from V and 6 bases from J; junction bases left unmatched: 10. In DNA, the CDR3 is TGTGCCAGCAGCTTCAAATCGGGACTAGCGGGGGTGGGAAACATTCAGTACTTC. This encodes CASSFKSGLAGVGNIQYF.

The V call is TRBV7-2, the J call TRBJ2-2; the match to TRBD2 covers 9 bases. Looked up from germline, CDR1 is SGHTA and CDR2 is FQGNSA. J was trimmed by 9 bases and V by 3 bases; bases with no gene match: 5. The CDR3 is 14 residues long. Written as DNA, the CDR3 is TGTGCCAGCAGCTTTGGGACTAGCAGCCGGGAGCTGTTTTTT. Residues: CASSFGTSSRELFF. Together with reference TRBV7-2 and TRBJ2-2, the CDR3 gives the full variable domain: GAGVSQSPSNKVTEKGKDVELRCDPISGHTALYWYRQSLGQGLEFLIYFQGNSAPDKSGLPSDRFSAERTGGSVSTLTIQRTQQEDSAVYLCASSFGTSSRELFFGEGSRLTVL.

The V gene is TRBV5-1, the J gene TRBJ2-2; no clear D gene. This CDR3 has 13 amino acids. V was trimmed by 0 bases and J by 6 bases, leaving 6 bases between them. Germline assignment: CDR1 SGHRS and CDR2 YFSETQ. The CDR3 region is CASSLDFSGELFF. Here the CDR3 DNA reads TGCGCCAGCAGCTTGGACTTTTCCGGGGAGCTGTTTTTT.